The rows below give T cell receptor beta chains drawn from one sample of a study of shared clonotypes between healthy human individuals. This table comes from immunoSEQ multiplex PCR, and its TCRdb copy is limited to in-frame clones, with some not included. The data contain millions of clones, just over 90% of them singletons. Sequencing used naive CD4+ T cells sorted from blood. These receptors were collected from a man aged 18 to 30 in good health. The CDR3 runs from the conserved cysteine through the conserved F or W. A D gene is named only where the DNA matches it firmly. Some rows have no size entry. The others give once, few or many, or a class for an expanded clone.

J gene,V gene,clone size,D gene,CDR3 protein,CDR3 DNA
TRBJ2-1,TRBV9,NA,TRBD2,CASSVGLASYNEQFF,TGTGCCAGCAGCGTCGGACTAGCTTCCTACAATGAGCAGTTCTTC
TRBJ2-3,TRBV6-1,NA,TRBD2,CAGTSGDTSTDTQYF,TGTGCCGGGACTAGCGGGGACACTAGCACAGATACGCAGTATTTT
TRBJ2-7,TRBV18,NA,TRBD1,CASSPQGQATYEQYF,TGTGCCAGCTCACCACAGGGACAGGCAACCTACGAGCAGTACTTC
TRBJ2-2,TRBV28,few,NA,CASSLPKTELFF,TGTGCCAGCAGTTTACCCAAGACGGAGCTGTTTTTT
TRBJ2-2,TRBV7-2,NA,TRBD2,CASSIGSVGLANTGELFF,TGTGCCAGCAGCATAGGGAGCGTCGGACTAGCAAACACCGGGGAGCTGTTTTTT
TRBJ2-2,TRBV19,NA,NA,CASSLGTGELFF,TGTGCCAGTAGTCTAGGCACCGGGGAGCTGTTTTTT
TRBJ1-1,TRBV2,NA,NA,CASGRQLTVNTEAFF,TGTGCCAGCGGTCGTCAGCTGACAGTTAACACTGAAGCTTTCTTT
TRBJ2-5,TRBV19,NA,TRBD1,CASSRQGQETQYF,TGTGCCAGTAGCCGACAGGGACAAGAGACCCAGTACTTC
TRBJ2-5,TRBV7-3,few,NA,CASSLTAEETQYF,TGTGCCAGCAGCTTAACGGCGGAAGAGACCCAGTACTTC
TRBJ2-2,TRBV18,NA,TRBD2,CASSPPKRGPEAGELFF,TGTGCCAGCTCACCACCGAAGCGGGGGCCGGAGGCCGGGGAGCTGTTTTTT
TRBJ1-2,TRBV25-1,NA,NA,CASSESSTGTRDLSF,TGTGCCAGCAGTGAATCATCGACCGGGACAAGGGATCTCAGCTTC
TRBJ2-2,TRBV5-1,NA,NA,CASSPGHHPNTGELFF,TGCGCCAGCAGCCCAGGACATCACCCTAACACCGGGGAGCTGTTTTTT
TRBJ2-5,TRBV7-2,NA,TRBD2,CASSPSGGQETQYF,TGTGCCAGCAGCCCTAGCGGGGGTCAGGAGACCCAGTACTTC
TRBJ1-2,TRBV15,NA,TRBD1,CATSHDRVFYGYTF,TGTGCCACCAGTCACGACAGGGTGTTCTATGGCTACACCTTC
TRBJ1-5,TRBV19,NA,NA,CASSTQLVEPQHF,TGTGCCAGTAGTACCCAACTAGTGGAGCCCCAGCATTTT
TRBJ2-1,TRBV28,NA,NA,CASSSLRYEQFF,TGTGCCAGCAGTTCTTTGCGTTATGAGCAGTTCTTC
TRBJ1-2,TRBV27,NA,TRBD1,CASSSLVLLRQGFYGYTF,TGTGCCAGCAGTTCTCTAGTTCTATTAAGACAGGGTTTCTATGGCTACACCTTC
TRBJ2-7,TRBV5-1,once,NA,CASSVRGSRGDYEQYF,TGCGCCAGCAGCGTCCGCGGCTCCCGAGGGGACTACGAGCAGTACTTC
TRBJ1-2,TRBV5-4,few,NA,CASSADRSGGYTF,TGTGCCAGCAGCGCTGACAGGTCCGGCGGCTACACCTTC
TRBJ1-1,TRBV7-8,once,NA,CASSLGPRRAAFF,TGTGCCAGCAGCTTGGGCCCCAGGCGAGCGGCTTTCTTT
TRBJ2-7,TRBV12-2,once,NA,CASRPGGTFAEQYF,TGTGCAAGTCGCCCAGGGGGGACCTTCGCCGAGCAGTACTTC
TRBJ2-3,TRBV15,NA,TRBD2,CATSIPGSGGLTDTQYF,TGTGCCACCAGCATCCCGGGAAGCGGGGGCCTCACAGATACGCAGTATTTT
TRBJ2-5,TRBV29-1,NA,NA,CSGRTGAETQYF,TGCAGCGGGAGGACCGGGGCGGAGACCCAGTACTTC